Here is one T cell receptor beta chain with its context. These data belong to a study of technical replicates of blood from a handful of donors. CDR1 is KGHSH, CDR2 LQKENI, per germline. This CDR3 comprises 16 residues. Trimming took off 1 base at V and 0 bases at J, with 12 bases between the two ends. Profiled with immunoSEQ multiplex PCR; TCRdb holds only in-frame clones, not every one. Among tens of thousands of clones listed, about 81% were seen once. The source material was PBMCs. The chain has TRBV18 and TRBJ1-1, with D perhaps TRBD1 (5 bases). This receptor was identified in a human donor in good health. Some clones in this sample may be carry-over from other donors' samples. CDR3 nucleotides: TGTGCCAGCTCACCACGACGACAGAAGATGAACACTGAAGCTTTCTTT. Its protein product is CASSPRRQKMNTEAFF.